This is a list of T cell receptor beta chains from one sample in a study of blood T cell repertoires in COVID-19. Generated by immunoSEQ multiplex PCR, the TCRdb table keeps only in-frame clones and is missing some. The sample holds tens of thousands of clones, about 94% seen once. What was sequenced was peripheral blood. The receptors here all came from a human donor with active COVID-19. The donor label of this sample is uncertain. Each CDR3 is given with its conserved first and last residue. The D gene is left open where the match is weak. Clone size is shown for a subset of rows, as once, few, many or a class of expanded clone.

J	D	size	V	DNA	CDR3
TRBJ1-5	TRBD1	-	TRBV11-2	TGTGCCAGCAGCTTGCAGGGGGGAAAAAGCAATCAGCCCCAGCATTTT	CASSLQGGKSNQPQHF
TRBJ2-1	-	-	TRBV7-9	TGTGCCAGCAGCTTATTAGGCGCCGGGACTTTGGTCTTC	CASSLLGAGTLVF
TRBJ2-7	-	-	TRBV28	TGTGCCAGCAGGATATCACAGGGGAGGACCTACGAGCAGTACTTC	CASRISQGRTYEQYF
TRBJ2-5	TRBD1	-	TRBV19	TGTGCCAGTAGTACAACCGGGACAGGTAGTAGAGGAAGCCAAGAGACCCAGTACTTC	CASSTTGTGSRGSQETQYF
TRBJ2-3	TRBD1	-	TRBV10-3	TGTGCCATCAGTGAAGGACAGGGGTGGACAGATACGCAGTATTTT	CAISEGQGWTDTQYF
TRBJ1-4	-	-	TRBV19	TGTGCCAGTAGTACGACAGGAACCCCCGAAAAACTGTTTTTT	CASSTTGTPEKLFF
TRBJ1-2	TRBD1	-	TRBV10-3	TGTGCCATCAGGGGGACAGGGAGGGAATATGGCTACACCTTC	CAIRGTGREYGYTF
TRBJ2-3	TRBD2	-	TRBV24-1	TGTGCCACCAGCGAGGGGGCTTTACTAGCGGGAGTTAAGGATACGCAGTATTTT	CATSEGALLAGVKDTQYF
TRBJ2-7	TRBD2	few	TRBV7-9	TGTGCCAGCAGCTCGCGGACTAGCGGGGGGGCCGCGTACTTC	CASSSRTSGGAAYF
TRBJ2-1	-	-	TRBV18	TGTGCCAGCTCCCTCCAACAGGGTTCTTTAAATGAGCAGTTCTTC	CASSLQQGSLNEQFF
TRBJ1-5	-	-	TRBV6-1	TGTGCCAGCAGTGAACGGACAGATGGCAATCAGCCCCAGCATTTT	CASSERTDGNQPQHF
TRBJ2-5	-	-	TRBV5-1	TGCGCCAGCAGCTTTGGAGGGGGCGGACAAGAGACCCAGTACTTC	CASSFGGGGQETQYF
TRBJ2-7	-	-	TRBV6-6	TGTGCCAGCAGTTACTCGGTGCGGGATCGCACCTACGAGCAGTACTTC	CASSYSVRDRTYEQYF
TRBJ1-1	TRBD1	-	TRBV20-1	TGCAGTGCCAGTCGTCTAGAGACAGGGGCGACTGAAGCTTTCTTT	CSASRLETGATEAFF
TRBJ2-7	-	-	TRBV3-1/TRBV3-2	TGTGCCAGCAGCCAATGGGGGCGGGCCGCCTACGAGCAGTACTTC	CASSQWGRAAYEQYF
TRBJ2-5	-	-	TRBV12-5	TGTGCTAGTGGTTTAGGCTCAGGGGAGACCCAGTACTTC	CASGLGSGETQYF
TRBJ2-7	TRBD1	-	TRBV6-5	TGTGCCAGCGGGACAGGGGGCGGCGAGCAGTACTTC	CASGTGGGEQYF
TRBJ2-1	TRBD2	-	TRBV4-2	TGTGCCAGCAGCCAAGAACTAGCGGGGGGGCGCAATGAGCAGTTCTTC	CASSQELAGGRNEQFF
TRBJ2-7	-	-	TRBV27	TGTGCCAGCAGCCGCGCCGCTAGCGACTACTACGAGCAGTACTTC	CASSRAASDYYEQYF
TRBJ2-2	TRBD2	-	TRBV7-2	TGTGCCAGCAGCTTAGTAGGAGCTAGCGGATCGAACACCGGGGAGCTGTTTTTT	CASSLVGASGSNTGELFF
TRBJ2-1	-	-	TRBV12-2	TGTGCAAGTCGCCCGGTCGAGGACAATGAGCAGTTCTTC	CASRPVEDNEQFF
TRBJ1-1	-	-	TRBV4-2	TGTGCCAGCGGGGCACAGAACACTGAAGCTTTCTTT	CASGAQNTEAFF
TRBJ1-1	-	-	TRBV29-1	TGCAGCGTTTCCACAGGGTTTGGGACTGAAGCTTTCTTT	CSVSTGFGTEAFF
TRBJ2-1	TRBD2	-	TRBV6-1	TGTGCCAGCAGTGAAGCAGGCGGGGGTGCCTACAATGAGCAGTTCTTC	CASSEAGGGAYNEQFF
TRBJ2-1	TRBD2	-	TRBV2	TGTGCCAGCAATGCGGGGGGTCCCTCCTACAATGAGCAGTTCTTC	CASNAGGPSYNEQFF
TRBJ1-5	TRBD1	-	TRBV5-1	TGCGCCAGCAGCTTGGGAGGGGGCAGCTATAGCAATCAGCCCCAGCATTTT	CASSLGGGSYSNQPQHF
TRBJ1-5	TRBD1	few	TRBV9	TGTGCCAGCAGCTCTAACCCTGACAGGGACAATCAGCCCCAGCATTTT	CASSSNPDRDNQPQHF
TRBJ2-5	-	-	TRBV6-5	TGTGCCAGCAGCCGAGGGACTGAAGAGACCCAGTACTTC	CASSRGTEETQYF
TRBJ2-6	TRBD2	-	TRBV24-1	TGTGCCACCAGTGCCGCACCGGGAGGGGAGGTCGTCTCTGGGGCCAACGTCCTGACTTTC	CATSAAPGGEVVSGANVLTF
TRBJ2-3	-	-	TRBV6-5	TGTGCCAGCAGTTATTCGCCAGGCGCGTCAGATACGCAGTATTTT	CASSYSPGASDTQYF
TRBJ1-5	TRBD1	-	TRBV18	TGTGCCAGCTCACCCGACAGGGGGCAGGGGAGCAATCAGCCCCAGCATTTT	CASSPDRGQGSNQPQHF
TRBJ2-7	-	-	TRBV3-1/TRBV3-2	TGTGCCAGCAGCCCCGACAGCCGCTACGAGCAGTACTTC	CASSPDSRYEQYF
TRBJ1-2	-	-	TRBV7-9	TGTGCCAGCAGCCACGAAGAGGCTAACTATGGCTACACCTTC	CASSHEEANYGYTF
TRBJ2-3	TRBD2	once	TRBV4-2	TGTGCCAGCAGCCGGGGGACTAGCGGGAGGGCCGGCACAGATACGCAGTATTTT	CASSRGTSGRAGTDTQYF
TRBJ2-3	TRBD2	once	TRBV19	TGTGCCAGTAGATCCGGGGCTAGCGGATTTACAGATACGCAGTATTTT	CASRSGASGFTDTQYF
TRBJ2-3	TRBD2	once	TRBV7-9	TGTGCCAGCAGCCGACTAGCGGGGTCCACAGATACGCAGTATTTT	CASSRLAGSTDTQYF
TRBJ2-1	-	-	TRBV24-1	TGTGCCACCAGTGACGGTCGGGGGGCCCCGGTCAATGAGCAGTTCTTC	CATSDGRGAPVNEQFF
TRBJ1-1	TRBD1	-	TRBV2	TGTGCCAGCAGTGAGGTGACAGGGACCATGAACACTGAAGCTTTCTTT	CASSEVTGTMNTEAFF
TRBJ1-5	-	-	TRBV9	TGTGCCAGCAGCGTAGGCAGGGGACGAGACAATCAGCCCCAGCATTTT	CASSVGRGRDNQPQHF
TRBJ2-3	TRBD1	-	TRBV7-9	TGTGCCAGCAGCCCTGGACAGGGGATGGGCACAGATACGCAGTATTTT	CASSPGQGMGTDTQYF
TRBJ1-2	-	-	TRBV5-1	TGCGCCAGCAGCTTGCGGTCTTCGGCGGCAGGGCGGAACTATGGCTACACCTTC	CASSLRSSAAGRNYGYTF
TRBJ2-7	TRBD1	-	TRBV6-5	TGTGCCAGCAGTTACGACCGACAGGGGGCAAACGAGCAGTACTTC	CASSYDRQGANEQYF
TRBJ2-3	-	once	TRBV10-3	TGTGCCATCAGTGAGTTGGGCTCCGATACGCAGTATTTT	CAISELGSDTQYF
TRBJ2-7	TRBD2	-	TRBV28	TGTGCCAGCAGCCGCCCGGGACTAGCCTCCTACGAGCAGTACTTC	CASSRPGLASYEQYF
TRBJ1-2	TRBD1	-	TRBV7-2	TGTGCCAGCAGCTTCCAGGGGGGCTATGGCTACACCTTC	CASSFQGGYGYTF
TRBJ2-7	TRBD2	-	TRBV27	TGTGCCAGCAGTTTAAGTCCTAGCGGCTACGAGCAGTACTTC	CASSLSPSGYEQYF